This TCR beta chain stems from a study of blood T cell repertoires in COVID-19 (dated by TCRdb to about 2020). Turning to the overall study: Samples covering the acute and convalescent phases of COVID-19 were provided by collaborators in the United States, Italy and Spain. The prospective study material was composed of cDNA or gDNA derived from T cells, B-cell-depleted T cells, or PBMCs. Subjects who had been exposed to COVID-19, were actively infected with it, or had recovered from it provided the deeply sampled blood TCRbeta repertoires that made up the dataset. The repertoires were released in a freely available public database intended as a resource for research on the immune response to SARS-CoV-2. The samples were drawn from two sources: the first 160 participants of the ongoing ImmuneRACE study, and 950 to 1,500 subjects contributed by 6 global collaborators. The sample metadata nearly always contained a de-identified subject ID, COVID-19 status, age in years and sex. Where available, HLA class I and class II types were obtained from metadata supplied by the sample provider rather than from assay-based typing.

The germline V and J ends show losses of 3 bases and 9 bases respectively, and no gene match explains 6 bases of the junction. Per the germline V gene, MGHRA is the CDR1 and YSYEKL is the CDR2. Taken from cysteine to phenylalanine, the CDR3 has 14 residues. Only the CDR3 DNA is retained, 42 bases long and in frame from the first base. Paper-wide results and their limitations: How much clinical and demographic metadata was included differed by source and by participant, and the metadata was provided uncurated.

TCRbeta CDR3 regions were amplified from genomic DNA by means of the immunoSEQ Assay, a bias-controlled multiplex PCR. From the authors' description of their analysis: Within the assay, amplification of reference gene primers was used to estimate how many nucleated cells each sample contained. To quantify the absolute abundance of each unique TCRbeta CDR3 rearrangement, sequence reads were collapsed and filtered. For each sample, productive Simpson clonality was calculated as the square root of Simpson's diversity index over productive rearrangements. Drawn from immuneACCESS, this table holds only the in-frame rearrangements with V and J called that TCRdb kept. Clones are partly lost; checked studies trace under half to an unresolved V gene and leave the rest unexplained. Clone size and V and J calls were adopted from that table, with D and trimming inferred from the DNA. The sample yields 50,000 or so clones; 80% to 90% were counted once. 2.6% of the sample is taken by the ten largest.

About this clone: Its antigen remains undetermined. Base qualities were left out, and no much larger clone turns up one base away.

Collaborating institutions collected whole blood in K2EDTA tubes following their own protocols. Collaborator samples were shipped for TCRbeta analysis as frozen whole blood, isolated PBMCs, or DNA extracted from either sample type. The sequencing input was peripheral blood. The V and J segments used are TRBV4-1 and TRBJ2-1; TRBD2 aligns with 9 central bases. The clonotype comes from a man aged 45-65 years with acute or convalescent COVID-19. The DNA sequence follows: TGCGCCAGCAGCCAGGGACTAGCAATCGGTGAGCAGTTCTTC. Its translation reads: CASSQGLAIGEQFF.